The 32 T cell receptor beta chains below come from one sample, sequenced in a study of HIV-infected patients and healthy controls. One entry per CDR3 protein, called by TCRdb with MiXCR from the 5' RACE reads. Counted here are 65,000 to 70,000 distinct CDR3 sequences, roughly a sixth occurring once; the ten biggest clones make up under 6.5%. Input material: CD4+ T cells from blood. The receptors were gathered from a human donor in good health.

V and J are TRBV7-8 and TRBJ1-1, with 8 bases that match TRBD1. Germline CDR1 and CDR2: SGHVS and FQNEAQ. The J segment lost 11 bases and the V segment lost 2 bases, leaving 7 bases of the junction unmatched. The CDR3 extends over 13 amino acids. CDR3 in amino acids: CASSLSTGVGAFF. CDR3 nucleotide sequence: TGTGCCAGCAGCTTATCGACAGGGGTAGGGGCTTTCTTT. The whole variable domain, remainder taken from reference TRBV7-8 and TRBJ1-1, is GAGVSQSPRYKVAKRGQDVALRCDPISGHVSLFWYQQALGQGPEFLTYFQNEAQLDKSGLPSDRFFAERPEGSVSTLKIQRTQQEDSAVYLCASSLSTGVGAFFGQGTRLTVV.

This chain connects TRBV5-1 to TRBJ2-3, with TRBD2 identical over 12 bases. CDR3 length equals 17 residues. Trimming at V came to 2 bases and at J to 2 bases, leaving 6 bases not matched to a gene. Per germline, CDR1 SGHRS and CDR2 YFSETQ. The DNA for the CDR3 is TGCGCCAGCAGCTTCGGACTAGCGGGGCTAAACACAGATACGCAGTATTTT. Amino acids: CASSFGLAGLNTDTQYF.

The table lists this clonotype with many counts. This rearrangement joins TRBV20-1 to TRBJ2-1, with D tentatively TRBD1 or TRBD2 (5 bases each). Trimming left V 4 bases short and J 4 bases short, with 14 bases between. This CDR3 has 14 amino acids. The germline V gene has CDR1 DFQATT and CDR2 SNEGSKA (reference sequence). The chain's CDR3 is CSAKGSKKYNEQFF. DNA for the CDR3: TGCAGTGCTAAGGGGAGTAAAAAATACAATGAGCAGTTCTTC.

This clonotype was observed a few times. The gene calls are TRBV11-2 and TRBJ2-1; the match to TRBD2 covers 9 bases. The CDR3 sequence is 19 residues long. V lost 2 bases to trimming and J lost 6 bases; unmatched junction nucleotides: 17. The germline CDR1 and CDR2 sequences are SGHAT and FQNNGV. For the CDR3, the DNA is TGTGCCAGCAGCTTAAGGCTCGGTGAGGCGGGAGGGCCGGGCAATGAGCAGTTCTTC. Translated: CASSLRLGEAGGPGNEQFF. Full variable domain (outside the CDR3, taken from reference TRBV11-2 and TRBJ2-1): EAGVAQSPRYKIIEKRQSVAFWCNPISGHATLYWYQQILGQGPKLLIQFQNNGVVDDSQLPKDRFSAERLKGVDSTLKIQPAKLEDSAVYLCASSLRLGEAGGPGNEQFFGPGTRLTVL.

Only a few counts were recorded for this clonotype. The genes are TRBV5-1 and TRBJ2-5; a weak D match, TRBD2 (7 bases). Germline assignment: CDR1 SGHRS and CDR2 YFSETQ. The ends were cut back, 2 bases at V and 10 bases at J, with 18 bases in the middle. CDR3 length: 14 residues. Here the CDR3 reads CASSFGGGEEDQYF. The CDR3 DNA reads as TGCGCCAGCAGCTTCGGCGGGGGCGAAGAGGACCAGTACTTC.

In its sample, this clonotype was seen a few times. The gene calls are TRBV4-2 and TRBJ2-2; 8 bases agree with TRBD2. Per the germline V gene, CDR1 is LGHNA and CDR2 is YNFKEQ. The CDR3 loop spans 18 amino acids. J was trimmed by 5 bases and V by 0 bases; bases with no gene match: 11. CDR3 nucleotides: TGTGCCAGCAGCCAAGATCCGCCCGGGAGGGTGGGGACCGGGGAGCTGTTTTTT. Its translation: CASSQDPPGRVGTGELFF.

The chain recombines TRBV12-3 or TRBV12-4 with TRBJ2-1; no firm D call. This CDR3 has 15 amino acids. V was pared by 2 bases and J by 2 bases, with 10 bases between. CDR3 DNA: TGTGCCAGCAGTTTAAGGCTAGAACCCTACAATGAGCAGTTCTTC. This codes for CASSLRLEPYNEQFF.

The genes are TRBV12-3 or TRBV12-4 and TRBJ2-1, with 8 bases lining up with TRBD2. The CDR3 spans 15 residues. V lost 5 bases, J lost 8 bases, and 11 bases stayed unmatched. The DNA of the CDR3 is TGTGCCAGCAGTCGGCAGACGGGAGGGCCGCATGAGCAGTTCTTC. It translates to CASSRQTGGPHEQFF.

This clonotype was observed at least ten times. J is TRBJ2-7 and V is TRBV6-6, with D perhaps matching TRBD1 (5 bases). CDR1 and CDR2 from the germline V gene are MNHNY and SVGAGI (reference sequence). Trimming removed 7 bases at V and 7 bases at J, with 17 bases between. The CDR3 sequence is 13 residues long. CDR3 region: CASNLGQAREQYF. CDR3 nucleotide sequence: TGTGCCAGCAACCTGGGGCAGGCCCGGGAGCAGTACTTC.

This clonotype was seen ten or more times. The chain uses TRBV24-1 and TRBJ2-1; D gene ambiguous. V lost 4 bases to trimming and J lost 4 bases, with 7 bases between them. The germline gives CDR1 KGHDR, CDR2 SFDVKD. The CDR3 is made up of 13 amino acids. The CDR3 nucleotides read TGTGCCACCAGTGACGTTGTGTACAATGAGCAGTTCTTC. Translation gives CATSDVVYNEQFF.

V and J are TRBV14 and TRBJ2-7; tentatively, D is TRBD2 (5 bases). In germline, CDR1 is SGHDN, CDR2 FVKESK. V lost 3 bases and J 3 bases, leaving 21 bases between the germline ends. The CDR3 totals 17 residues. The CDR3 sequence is CASSQSAYYEGHYEQYF. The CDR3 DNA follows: TGTGCCAGCAGCCAGAGTGCCTACTATGAGGGCCACTACGAGCAGTACTTC. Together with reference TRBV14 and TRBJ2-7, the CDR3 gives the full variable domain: EAGVTQFPSHSVIEKGQTVTLRCDPISGHDNLYWYRRVMGKEIKFLLHFVKESKQDESGMPNNRFLAERTGGTYSTLKVQPAELEDSGVYFCASSQSAYYEGHYEQYFGPGTRLTVT.

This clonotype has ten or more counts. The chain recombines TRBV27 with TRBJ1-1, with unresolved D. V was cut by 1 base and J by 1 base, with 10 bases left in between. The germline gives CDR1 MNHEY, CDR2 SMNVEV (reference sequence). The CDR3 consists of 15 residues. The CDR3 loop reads CASSLWGSGNTEAFF. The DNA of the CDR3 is TGTGCCAGCAGTTTATGGGGTTCTGGGAACACTGAAGCTTTCTTT.

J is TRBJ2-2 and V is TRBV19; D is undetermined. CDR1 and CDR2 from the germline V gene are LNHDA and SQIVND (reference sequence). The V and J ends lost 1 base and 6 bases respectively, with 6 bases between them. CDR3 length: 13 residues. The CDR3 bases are TGTGCCAGTAGTATAGTCCCAGCCGGGGAGCTGTTTTTT. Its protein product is CASSIVPAGELFF.

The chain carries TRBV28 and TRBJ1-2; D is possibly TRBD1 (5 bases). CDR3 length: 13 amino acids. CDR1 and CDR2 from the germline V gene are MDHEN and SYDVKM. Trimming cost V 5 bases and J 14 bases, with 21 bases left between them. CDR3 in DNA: TGTGCCAGCAGTGCTGGGGCCGCAGTCCGGAGGACCTTC. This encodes CASSAGAAVRRTF.

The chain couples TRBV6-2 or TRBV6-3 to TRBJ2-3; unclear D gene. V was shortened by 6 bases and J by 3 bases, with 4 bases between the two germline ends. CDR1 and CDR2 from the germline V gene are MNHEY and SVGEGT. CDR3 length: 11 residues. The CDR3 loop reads CASRVTDTQYF. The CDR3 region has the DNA TGTGCCAGCAGGGTAACAGATACGCAGTATTTT.

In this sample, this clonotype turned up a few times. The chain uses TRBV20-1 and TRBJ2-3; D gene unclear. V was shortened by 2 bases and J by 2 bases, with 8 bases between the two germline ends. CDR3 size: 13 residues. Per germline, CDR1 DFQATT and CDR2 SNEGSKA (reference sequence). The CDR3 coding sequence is TGCAGTGCTAGAATCGCGGACACAGATACGCAGTATTTT. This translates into CSARIADTDTQYF.

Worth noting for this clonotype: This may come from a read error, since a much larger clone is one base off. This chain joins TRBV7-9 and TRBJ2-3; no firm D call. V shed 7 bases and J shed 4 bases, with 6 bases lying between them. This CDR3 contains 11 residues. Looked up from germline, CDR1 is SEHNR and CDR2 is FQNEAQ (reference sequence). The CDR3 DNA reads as TGTGCCAGCACCGAGGCAGATACGCAGTATTTT. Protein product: CASTEADTQYF.

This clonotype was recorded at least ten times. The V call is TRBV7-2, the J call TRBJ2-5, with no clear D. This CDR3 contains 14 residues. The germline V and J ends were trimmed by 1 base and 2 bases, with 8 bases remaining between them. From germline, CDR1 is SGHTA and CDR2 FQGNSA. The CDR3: CASSLGWRQETQYF. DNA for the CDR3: TGTGCCAGCAGCTTAGGCTGGCGACAAGAGACCCAGTACTTC.

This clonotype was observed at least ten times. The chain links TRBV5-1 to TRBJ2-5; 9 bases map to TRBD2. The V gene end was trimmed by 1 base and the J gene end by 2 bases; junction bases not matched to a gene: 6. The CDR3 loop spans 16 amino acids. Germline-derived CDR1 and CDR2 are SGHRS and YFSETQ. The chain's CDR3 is CASSLTGLAGQETQYF. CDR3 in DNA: TGCGCCAGCAGCTTGACGGGGCTAGCGGGGCAAGAGACCCAGTACTTC.

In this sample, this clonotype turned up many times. CDR3 protein: CASSGRTSGSLNTDTQYF. DNA of the CDR3: TGTGCCAGCAGCGGCCGGACTAGCGGGAGCCTAAACACAGATACGCAGTATTTT. V gene TRBV7-2 combines with J gene TRBJ2-3, with 13 positions matching TRBD2. The CDR3 runs 18 residues. Germline CDR1 is SGHTA and CDR2 is FQGNSA. V was clipped by 5 bases and J by 2 bases; unmatched bases: 10.

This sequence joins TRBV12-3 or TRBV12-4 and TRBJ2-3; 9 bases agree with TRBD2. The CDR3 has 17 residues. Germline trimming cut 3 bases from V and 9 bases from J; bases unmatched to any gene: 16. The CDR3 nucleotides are TGTGCCAGCAGTTTTCGCGGGGGGGGGTCCTGGGTAGAGACGCAGTATTTT. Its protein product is CASSFRGGGSWVETQYF.

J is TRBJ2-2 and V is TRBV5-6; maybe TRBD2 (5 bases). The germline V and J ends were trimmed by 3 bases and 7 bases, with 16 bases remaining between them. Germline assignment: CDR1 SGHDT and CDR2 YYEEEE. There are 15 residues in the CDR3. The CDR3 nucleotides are TGTGCCAGCAGCTCAGGTCCCTCCGGGAACGGGGAGCTGTTTTTT. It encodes CASSSGPSGNGELFF.

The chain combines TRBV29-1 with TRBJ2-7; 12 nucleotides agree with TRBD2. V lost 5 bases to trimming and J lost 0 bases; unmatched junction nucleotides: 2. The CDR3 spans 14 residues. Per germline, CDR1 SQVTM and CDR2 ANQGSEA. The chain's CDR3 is CSVLAGGSSYEQYF. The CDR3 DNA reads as TGCAGCGTTCTAGCGGGGGGGAGCTCCTACGAGCAGTACTTC.

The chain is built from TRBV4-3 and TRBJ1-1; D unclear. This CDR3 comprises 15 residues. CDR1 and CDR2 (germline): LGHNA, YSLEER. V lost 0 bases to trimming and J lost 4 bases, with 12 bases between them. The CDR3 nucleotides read TGCGCCAGCAGCCAAGATCCGAGAAGTGGCACTGAAGCTTTCTTT. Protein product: CASSQDPRSGTEAFF.

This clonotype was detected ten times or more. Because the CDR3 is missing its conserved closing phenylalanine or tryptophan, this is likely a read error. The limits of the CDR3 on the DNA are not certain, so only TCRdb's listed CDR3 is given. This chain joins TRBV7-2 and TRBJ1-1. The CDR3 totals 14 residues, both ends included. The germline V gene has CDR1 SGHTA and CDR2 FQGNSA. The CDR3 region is CASSLDWVFRPAVV.

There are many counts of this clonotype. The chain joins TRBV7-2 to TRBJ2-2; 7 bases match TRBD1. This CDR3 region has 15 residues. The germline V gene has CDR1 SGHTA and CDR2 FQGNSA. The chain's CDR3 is CATTPGQPNTGELFF. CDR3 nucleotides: TGTGCTACAACCCCGGGACAGCCGAACACCGGGGAGCTGTTTTTT.

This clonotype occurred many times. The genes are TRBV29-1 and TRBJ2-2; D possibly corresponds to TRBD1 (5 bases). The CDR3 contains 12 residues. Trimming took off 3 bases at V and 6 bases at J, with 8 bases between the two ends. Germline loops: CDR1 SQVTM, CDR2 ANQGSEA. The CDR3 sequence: CSVDTGPGELFF. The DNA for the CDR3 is TGCAGCGTTGACACAGGTCCCGGGGAGCTGTTTTTT.

CDR3 protein: CASSRPSGNTDTQYF. In DNA, the CDR3 is TGTGCCAGTAGTAGGCCTAGCGGAAACACAGATACGCAGTATTTT. J is TRBJ2-3 and V is TRBV19; 7 nucleotides line up with TRBD2. The CDR3 has 15 amino acids. Germline CDR1 and CDR2: LNHDA and SQIVND (reference sequence). V gave up 4 bases and J gave up 2 bases; unmatched junction bases: 6.

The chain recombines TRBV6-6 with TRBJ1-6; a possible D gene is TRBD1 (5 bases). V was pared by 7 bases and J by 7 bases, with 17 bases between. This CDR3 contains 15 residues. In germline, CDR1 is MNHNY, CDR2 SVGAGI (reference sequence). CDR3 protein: CASKPRGHVNSPLHF. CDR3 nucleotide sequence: TGTGCCAGCAAACCCCGAGGACACGTAAATTCACCCCTCCACTTT.

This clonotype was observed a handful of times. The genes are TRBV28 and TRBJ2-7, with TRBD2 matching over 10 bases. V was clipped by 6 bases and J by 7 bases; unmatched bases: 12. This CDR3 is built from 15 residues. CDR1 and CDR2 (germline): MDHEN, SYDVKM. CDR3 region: CASSSVAGGSEEQYF. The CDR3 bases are TGTGCCAGCAGCTCCGTAGCGGGGGGTTCGGAAGAGCAGTACTTC.

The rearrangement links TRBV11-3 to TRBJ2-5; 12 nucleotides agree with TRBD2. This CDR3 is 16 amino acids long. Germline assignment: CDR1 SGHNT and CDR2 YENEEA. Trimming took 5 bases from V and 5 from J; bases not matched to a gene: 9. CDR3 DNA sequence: TGTGCCAGCAGCCCCAGACTAGCGGGAGACCGGGAGACCCAGTACTTC. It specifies CASSPRLAGDRETQYF.

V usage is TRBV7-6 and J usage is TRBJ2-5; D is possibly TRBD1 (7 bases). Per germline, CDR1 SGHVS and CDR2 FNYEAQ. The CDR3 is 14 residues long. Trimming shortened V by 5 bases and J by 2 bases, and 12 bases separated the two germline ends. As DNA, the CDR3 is TGTGCCAGCAGCGAGACAGGGAGGCAAGAGACCCAGTACTTC. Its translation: CASSETGRQETQYF.